This T cell receptor (beta chain) stems from a study of Ad26.COV2.S vaccination and SARS-CoV-2 variants. Study as a whole: Administration of Ad26.COV2.S was intramuscular, either once or twice 56 days apart. Findings and caveats of the study: The TCR breadth and depth analyses may have understated or missed part of the total T cell responses.

Method: immunoSEQ multiplex PCR; TCRdb's copy keeps in-frame clones and lacks some. The table has hundreds of thousands of clones, 90% seen once. The treatment denotes: 15 to 20 received Ad26.COV2.S at low or high dose, single or two shots; about 5 received placebo; per-sample allocation not given. Sampling was done on day 63 after the first vaccine or placebo injection. An Ad26 vector expressing Wuhan-strain SARS-CoV-2 spike served as the vaccine. As for this clone: Its antigen is unknown.

CDR1 is SGHDN and CDR2 is FVKESK in the germline V gene. V was trimmed by 0 bases and J by 4 bases, leaving 12 bases between them. The CDR3 totals 15 residues. The TCR sequence derives from a person between 18 and 65 years old who received the Ad26.COV2.S COVID-19 vaccine or a placebo. This material consisted of peripheral blood, taken in a trial of Ad26.COV2.S vaccine versus placebo. This chain connects TRBV14 to TRBJ1-2; D is ambiguous. The CDR3 DNA reads as TGTGCCAGCAGCCAAGAGGCCTGGGTGTCCTATGGCTACACCTTC. Residues: CASSQEAWVSYGYTF.